Below are 4 T cell receptor beta chains sequenced from a single sample in a study of T cell repertoires in cytomegalovirus infection. MiXCR, run by TCRdb on the reads, gives a single entry per CDR3 protein. The sample holds about 260,000 distinct CDR3 sequences; less than 9.5% are singletons and the top ten take more than 12%. Sequenced sample: PBMCs. The receptors were sampled from a human donor in good health (CMV status not recorded). Some clones in this sample may be carry-over from other donors' samples.

This clonotype was detected many times. V gene TRBV7-6 combines with J gene TRBJ2-7; 7 bases agree with TRBD1. Looked up from germline, CDR1 is SGHVS and CDR2 is FNYEAQ. This CDR3 has 16 amino acids. V lost 3 bases and J lost 6; bases outside the gene matches: 14. CDR3 sequence: CASSLSPGTDPLEQYF. The CDR3 nucleotides are TGTGCCAGCAGCTTGAGTCCTGGGACAGACCCCCTCGAGCAGTACTTC.

This clonotype appeared once. A much larger clone differs by one base, so this may be a read error. The chain uses TRBV19 and TRBJ2-3, with D unresolved. The CDR3 extends over 13 amino acids. Germline V CDR1 and CDR2: LNHDA, SQIVND (reference sequence). This CDR3 is CASSIVWADTRYF. The DNA of the CDR3 is TGTGCCAGTAGTATTGTGTGGGCAGATACGCGGTATTTT.

This chain uses TRBV29-1 with TRBJ1-2; D might be TRBD1 (5 bases). The V end lost 4 bases, the J end lost 7 bases, and 13 bases lay between the germline ends. The CDR3 runs 12 residues. Germline V gene data show CDR1 as SQVTM and CDR2 as ANQGSEA. CDR3: CSVGAGQSGYTF. The DNA of the CDR3 is TGCAGCGTTGGGGCGGGGCAGAGTGGCTACACCTTC. Using reference TRBV29-1 and TRBJ1-2 for the parts outside the CDR3, the full variable domain is SAVISQKPSRDICQRGTSLTIQCQVDSQVTMMFWYRQQPGQSLTLIATANQGSEATYESGFVIDKFPISRPNLTFSTLTVSNMSPEDSSIYLCSVGAGQSGYTFGSGTRLTVV.

This clonotype has at least ten counts. V and J are TRBV7-2 and TRBJ2-2; 8 bases align to TRBD1. The CDR3 is 16 residues long. Unmatched junction bases numbered 7, after V lost 1 base and J lost 6 bases. CDR1 SGHTA and CDR2 FQGNSA come from the germline V gene. This CDR3 is CASSLVPGGKSGELFF. CDR3 sequence (DNA): TGTGCCAGCAGCTTAGTTCCAGGGGGCAAGTCCGGGGAGCTGTTTTTT.